In its sample, the clone carrying this TCR beta chain was seen many times. The antigen is undetermined. The data were obtained in a study of T cell repertoires in cytomegalovirus infection. Across the study: It can be stated that public TCR beta signatures indicated CMV infection as well as a matching HLA type.

TCRdb reprocessed the reads via MiXCR and lists one record per CDR3 protein. The data contain hundreds of thousands of distinct CDR3 sequences, approximately 10% of them seen just once; the ten biggest clones take up approximately 2.4%. This CDR3 is built from 13 residues. Germline V gene lookup returns CDR1 SGHDN and CDR2 FVKESK. Trimming took off 5 bases at V and 4 bases at J, with 11 bases between the two ends. Notes on the study in general: Cumulative public TCR beta family frequency identified CMV carriers with the relevant HLA. CMV-specific HLA-C-restricted TCR beta clonotypes dominated the ex vivo response.

The material sequenced was PBMCs. This rearrangement joins TRBV14 to TRBJ1-2; TRBD1 is a possible D gene (6 bases). This clonotype was obtained from a human donor in good health (CMV status not recorded). Some clones in this sample may be carry-over from other donors' samples. The chain's CDR3 is CASSAGQSYGYTF. The CDR3 region has the DNA TGTGCCAGCAGCGCCGGACAGTCCTATGGCTACACCTTC.